These 30 T cell receptor beta chains share one sample of origin, sequenced in a study of long-term antiretroviral therapy in people with HIV. They ran version v3.0 of the immunoSEQ assay at survey level. Method: immunoSEQ multiplex PCR; TCRdb's copy keeps in-frame clones and lacks some. This table has roughly 30,000 clones, roughly 90% appearing once. The material sequenced was unsorted PBMCs, taken 1.8 years after starting antiretroviral therapy. Receptors were obtained from a woman in her late teens or twenties with HIV.

This chain links TRBV5-6 with TRBJ1-4, with D perhaps matching TRBD1 (5 bases). Trimming shortened V by 1 base and J by 14 bases, and 15 bases separated the two germline ends. This CDR3 is built from 13 residues. Germline CDR1 is SGHDT and CDR2 is YYEEEE. CDR3 protein: CASSLNSGTWLFF. In nucleotides, the CDR3 is TGTGCCAGCAGCTTGAATTCCGGGACTTGGCTGTTTTTT.

The J gene is TRBJ1-1, the V gene TRBV7-9; 8 positions match TRBD1. CDR1 is SEHNR and CDR2 is FQNEAQ in the germline V gene (reference sequence). This CDR3 region has 14 residues. Losses at the gene ends were 5 bases for V and 3 bases for J; bases not matched to a gene: 5. CDR3 in DNA: TGTGCCAGCAGCCCTGGACAGGGCGACACTGAAGCTTTCTTT. Protein product: CASSPGQGDTEAFF.

The chain is built from TRBV28 and TRBJ1-2; D is unresolved. The CDR3 runs 15 residues. The V end was cut by 2 bases, the J end by 2 bases, with 12 bases between. Per germline, CDR1 MDHEN and CDR2 SYDVKM. CDR3 residues: CASSLQRISNYGYTF. The CDR3 bases are TGTGCCAGCAGTTTACAGAGGATTTCGAACTATGGCTACACCTTC.

The V gene is TRBV7-2, the J gene TRBJ2-7; D gene uncertain. The germline CDR1 and CDR2 sequences are SGHTA and FQGNSA. The CDR3 has 15 residues. Trimming shortened V by 3 bases and J by 2 bases, and 14 bases separated the two germline ends. For the CDR3, the DNA is TGTGCCAGCAGCTTTCCATTGGGTACCCCCTACGAGCAGTACTTC. Translated, it gives CASSFPLGTPYEQYF. Based on the CDR3 plus reference TRBV7-2 and TRBJ2-7, the full variable domain is GAGVSQSPSNKVTEKGKDVELRCDPISGHTALYWYRQSLGQGLEFLIYFQGNSAPDKSGLPSDRFSAERTGGSVSTLTIQRTQQEDSAVYLCASSFPLGTPYEQYFGPGTRLTVT.

This clone has a handful of counts. V usage is TRBV7-6 and J usage is TRBJ2-7; 9 nucleotides line up with TRBD2. V lost 2 bases and J lost 6; bases outside the gene matches: 8. This CDR3 is built from 15 residues. Germline loops: CDR1 SGHVS, CDR2 FNYEAQ. The CDR3 region is CASSLYAGGRGEQYF. CDR3 DNA: TGTGCCAGCAGCTTATATGCGGGGGGGCGTGGCGAGCAGTACTTC.

This chain joins TRBV7-2 and TRBJ2-7, with D unresolved. Per germline, CDR1 SGHTA and CDR2 FQGNSA. V lost 8 bases to trimming and J lost 1 base, with 12 bases between them. The CDR3 runs to 13 residues. CDR3 in DNA: TGTGCCAGCTCGGCAGGTCTTTCCTACGAGCAGTACTTC. It is translated as CASSAGLSYEQYF.

The CDR3 loop reads CASRVGTGPDEQFF. CDR3 in DNA: TGTGCCAGCCGAGTCGGGACAGGGCCTGACGAGCAGTTCTTC. V and J are TRBV7-2 and TRBJ2-1; 9 nucleotides align to TRBD1. Germline lookup yields CDR1 SGHTA and CDR2 FQGNSA. The CDR3 length is 14 residues. V shed 8 bases, J shed 10 bases, and the junction held 12 bases outside the gene matches.

CDR3 sequence: CAPWWAENTEAFF. In DNA form, the CDR3 reads TGTGCCCCGTGGTGGGCCGAAAACACTGAAGCTTTCTTT. The chain has TRBV7-9 and TRBJ1-1, with D unresolved. The germline gives CDR1 SEHNR, CDR2 FQNEAQ (reference sequence). The V and J ends lost 11 bases and 2 bases respectively, with 15 bases between them. The CDR3 has 13 residues. The variable domain in full, with the rest retrieved from reference TRBV7-9 and TRBJ1-1, is DTGVSQNPRHKITKRGQNVTFRCDPISEHNRLYWYRQTLGQGPEFLTYFQNEAQLEKSRLLSDRFSAERPKGSFSTLEIQRTEQGDSAMYLCAPWWAENTEAFFGQGTRLTVV.

This chain connects TRBV7-2 to TRBJ2-7; 7 bases are shared with TRBD2. The CDR3 totals 11 residues. Germline V gene sequence: CDR1 SGHTA, CDR2 FQGNSA. Unmatched junction bases numbered 2, after V lost 11 bases and J lost 1 base. The CDR3 DNA reads as TGTGCCTCTAGCGGATCCTACGAGCAGTACTTC. Its translation: CASSGSYEQYF.

The chain joins TRBV7-2 to TRBJ2-5; D is undetermined. Germline V lookup: CDR1 SGHTA, CDR2 FQGNSA. V was trimmed by 1 base and J by 4 bases, leaving 7 bases between them. CDR3 length equals 13 residues. The DNA for the CDR3 is TGTGCCAGCAGCTTAGATGGCGGAGAGACCCAGTACTTC. Translation gives CASSLDGGETQYF.

The CDR3 loop is CASRPQGPSTETQYF. The DNA of the CDR3 is TGTGCCAGCAGGCCTCAGGGGCCTTCTACGGAGACCCAGTACTTC. The rearrangement uses TRBV6-5 and TRBJ2-5, with D possibly matching TRBD1 (6 bases). V was cut by 6 bases and J by 5 bases, with 19 bases left in between. This CDR3 has 15 amino acids. Germline-derived CDR1 and CDR2 are MNHEY and SVGAGI.

With respect to this clone: The junction does not match germline at one end; this may be a read error. The CDR3 loop reads CASSQVEQTSSQPQHF. CDR3 nucleotides: TGCGCCAGCAGCCAAGTGGAGCAGACCAGCAGTCAGCCCCAGCATTTT. The rearrangement links TRBV4-1 to TRBJ1-5; no definite D call. Looked up from germline, CDR1 is MGHRA and CDR2 is YSYEKL. The CDR3 sequence is 16 residues long.

The rearrangement links TRBV5-6 to TRBJ1-5, with 8 bases that match TRBD1. V shed 2 bases, J shed 6 bases, and the junction held 10 bases outside the gene matches. Germline loops: CDR1 SGHDT, CDR2 YYEEEE. This CDR3 has 16 amino acids. The CDR3 sequence is CASSFRGRGPSQPQHF. CDR3 DNA: TGTGCCAGCAGCTTCAGGGGGCGAGGCCCTAGTCAGCCCCAGCATTTT.

In its sample, this clone was seen once. The V and J genes are TRBV27 and TRBJ1-2, with D perhaps matching TRBD1 (5 bases). The CDR3 length is 15 residues. Germline V lookup: CDR1 MNHEY, CDR2 SMNVEV (reference sequence). With 2 bases removed from V and 2 bases from J, the gap between germline ends came to 12 bases. In DNA form, the CDR3 reads TGTGCCAGCAGTTTAGCTGCCAGGGCCAACTATGGCTACACCTTC. Encoded protein: CASSLAARANYGYTF.

The gene calls are TRBV9 and TRBJ2-2; D might be TRBD1 (5 bases). This CDR3 comprises 16 residues. Germline CDR1 and CDR2: SGDLS and YYNGEE. The V and J ends lost 0 bases and 3 bases respectively, with 12 bases between them. The CDR3 here is CASSVDVRAHTGELFF. Written as DNA, the CDR3 is TGTGCCAGCAGCGTAGATGTCAGGGCCCACACCGGGGAGCTGTTTTTT.

The CDR3 spells CASSLALGTGGGGYTF. In DNA form, the CDR3 reads TGTGCCAGCAGCTTAGCGCTTGGGACAGGGGGTGGCGGCTACACCTTC. This chain links TRBV7-2 with TRBJ1-2, with TRBD1 matching 11 bases. The germline CDR1 and CDR2 sequences are SGHTA and FQGNSA. CDR3 size: 16 residues. Trimming took 0 bases from V and 8 from J; bases not matched to a gene: 8.

This clone was detected only once. The genes are TRBV7-6 and TRBJ1-5, with 7 bases identical to TRBD1. The length of the CDR3 is 15 residues. Losses at the gene ends were 5 bases for V and 7 bases for J; bases not matched to a gene: 11. The germline V gene has CDR1 SGHVS and CDR2 FNYEAQ. The chain's CDR3 is CASSPFKGQLQPQHF. In nucleotides, the CDR3 is TGTGCCAGCAGCCCCTTTAAGGGACAGCTCCAGCCCCAGCATTTT. Full variable domain (rest looked up from reference TRBV7-6 and TRBJ1-5): GAGVSQSPRYKVTKRGQDVALRCDPISGHVSLYWYRQALGQGPEFLTYFNYEAQQDKSGLPNDRFSAERPEGSISTLTIQRTEQRDSAMYRCASSPFKGQLQPQHFGDGTRLSIL.

This sequence joins TRBV4-2 and TRBJ2-7; 12 bases map to TRBD1. Germline loops: CDR1 LGHNA, CDR2 YNFKEQ. The CDR3 consists of 17 residues. V gave up 3 bases and J gave up 1 base; unmatched junction bases: 7. The CDR3 protein is CASSHGTGGRKSYEQYF. The CDR3 nucleotides are TGTGCCAGCAGCCACGGGACAGGGGGCCGCAAATCCTACGAGCAGTACTTC.

The chain recombines TRBV7-2 with TRBJ2-7; 10 bases are shared with TRBD2. The CDR3 extends over 17 amino acids. The J segment lost 3 bases and the V segment lost 5 bases, leaving 13 bases of the junction unmatched. The germline V gene encodes CDR1 SGHTA and CDR2 FQGNSA. The CDR3 here is CASSPAGGSSSIYEQYF. Written as DNA, the CDR3 is TGTGCCAGCAGCCCAGCGGGAGGGTCCTCATCAATCTACGAGCAGTACTTC.

The genes are TRBV5-1 and TRBJ1-2; TRBD1 aligns across 9 bases. Germline V gene data show CDR1 as SGHRS and CDR2 as YFSETQ. The length of the CDR3 is 15 residues. The J segment lost 3 bases and the V segment lost 0 bases, leaving 3 bases of the junction unmatched. CDR3 DNA: TGCGCCAGCAGCTTGGCACAGGGGGCGCACTATGGCTACACCTTC. Translated: CASSLAQGAHYGYTF. Based on the CDR3 plus reference TRBV5-1 and TRBJ1-2, the full variable domain is KAGVTQTPRYLIKTRGQQVTLSCSPISGHRSVSWYQQTPGQGLQFLFEYFSETQRNKGNFPGRFSGRQFSNSRSEMNVSTLELGDSALYLCASSLAQGAHYGYTFGSGTRLTVV.

The chain links TRBV5-1 to TRBJ2-1, with unresolved D. This CDR3 has 17 amino acids. V lost 0 bases to trimming and J lost 0 bases, with 13 bases between them. Looked up from germline, CDR1 is SGHRS and CDR2 is YFSETQ. CDR3 sequence: CASSLGSTSGSYNEQFF. The CDR3 DNA reads as TGCGCCAGCAGCTTGGGTAGTACCTCGGGCTCCTACAATGAGCAGTTCTTC.

This chain uses TRBV19 with TRBJ2-7; tentatively, D is TRBD1 (5 bases). The V gene's germline CDR1 is LNHDA and CDR2 SQIVND (reference sequence). Deletions cut 4 bases from V and 7 bases from J, with 14 bases between. The CDR3 sequence is 13 residues long. CDR3 sequence: CASSSSGAQEQYF. Here the CDR3 DNA reads TGTGCCAGTAGTAGTTCTGGGGCGCAGGAGCAGTACTTC.

The rearrangement links TRBV10-3 to TRBJ1-2; D remains ambiguous. CDR3 length: 12 amino acids. V was shortened by 6 bases and J by 6 bases, with 11 bases between the two germline ends. Germline CDR1 ENHRY, CDR2 SYGVKD. CDR3 bases: TGTGCCATCAGGGGCCGGGTCCATGGCTACACCTTC. It translates to CAIRGRVHGYTF.

The chain combines TRBV6-5 with TRBJ1-5, with no clear D. Germline CDR1 and CDR2: MNHEY and SVGAGI. V dropped 5 bases and J dropped 3 bases, with 8 bases sitting between them. The length of the CDR3 is 13 residues. CDR3 coding DNA: TGTGCCAGCAGTGACGGTATCAATCAGCCCCAGCATTTT. This codes for CASSDGINQPQHF.

The chain links TRBV21-1 to TRBJ1-5; no check of the table's D call, TRBD1, against the DNA was made. TRBV21-1 is given as a pseudogene. CDR3 length: 17 residues. The CDR3 loop reads CASSRGQCLDCNQPQHF. As DNA, the CDR3 is TGTGCCAGCAGCAGGGGACAGTGTCTTGACTGCAATCAGCCCCAGCATTTT.

Here the CDR3 reads CASSQHRLGPYEQYF. The CDR3 nucleotides are TGCGCCAGCAGCCAACACAGACTAGGTCCCTACGAGCAGTACTTC. The chain is built from TRBV4-3 and TRBJ2-7; perhaps TRBD2 as D (6 bases). Germline CDR1 LGHNA, CDR2 YSLEER. CDR3 size: 15 residues. The V gene lost 2 bases and the J gene lost 2 bases, with 13 bases spanning the gap.

The V gene is TRBV11-3, the J gene TRBJ1-1, with 7 bases fitting TRBD1. CDR1 is SGHNT and CDR2 is YENEEA in the germline V gene. The CDR3 contains 13 residues. The V and J ends lost 4 bases and 4 bases, in that order; junction bases with no gene match: 3. The CDR3 loop reads CASSSRGSTEAFF. CDR3 in DNA: TGTGCCAGCAGCTCCAGGGGGTCCACTGAAGCTTTCTTT.

The chain carries TRBV28 and TRBJ1-4; D unclear. Per the germline V gene, CDR1 is MDHEN and CDR2 is SYDVKM. Trimming removed 1 base at V and 7 bases at J, with 7 bases between. The CDR3 has 13 amino acids. CDR3 bases: TGTGCCAGCAGTTTATTCCGTGGTGAAAAACTGTTTTTT. Protein sequence: CASSLFRGEKLFF.

This clone appeared a few times. The gene calls are TRBV5-1 and TRBJ1-5; 8 positions agree with TRBD1. From germline, CDR1 is SGHRS and CDR2 YFSETQ. With V trimmed by 4 bases and J by 7 bases, 13 bases remained unmatched. This CDR3 contains 16 residues. The CDR3 DNA reads TGCGCCAGCAGCCCTGCAGGGGGCGGTCTGGGACAGCCCCAGCATTTT. This encodes CASSPAGGGLGQPQHF.

This sequence joins TRBV19 and TRBJ1-3; D remains unclear. The CDR3 totals 11 residues. The germline V gene encodes CDR1 LNHDA and CDR2 SQIVND (reference sequence). Trimming cost V 10 bases and J 2 bases, with 6 bases left between them. The CDR3 spells CATGPGNTIYF. The CDR3 region has the DNA TGTGCCACCGGACCTGGAAACACCATATATTTT. The full variable domain, rest sourced from reference TRBV19 and TRBJ1-3, is DGGITQSPKYLFRKEGQNVTLSCEQNLNHDAMYWYRQDPGQGLRLIYYSQIVNDFQKGDIAEGYSVSREKKESFPLTVTSAQKNPTAFYLCATGPGNTIYFGEGSWLTVV.